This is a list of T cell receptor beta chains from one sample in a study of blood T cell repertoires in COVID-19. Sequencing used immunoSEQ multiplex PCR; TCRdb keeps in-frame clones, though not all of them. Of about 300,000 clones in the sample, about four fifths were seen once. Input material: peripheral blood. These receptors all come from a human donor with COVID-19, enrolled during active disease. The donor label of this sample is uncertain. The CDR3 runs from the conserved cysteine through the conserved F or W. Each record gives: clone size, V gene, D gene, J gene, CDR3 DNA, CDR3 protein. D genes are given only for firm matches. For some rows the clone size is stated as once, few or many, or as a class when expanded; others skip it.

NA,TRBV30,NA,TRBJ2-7,TGTGCCTGGAGCCCCTTGACAGGATACTACGAGCAGTACTTC,CAWSPLTGYYEQYF
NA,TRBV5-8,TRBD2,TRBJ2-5,TGTGCCAGCAGCTTAAGGCGGGAGGGGAGGGAGACCCAGTACTTC,CASSLRREGRETQYF
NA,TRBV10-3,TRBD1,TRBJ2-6,TGTGCCACCACCGGGACAGGGGGCGCGTACTCTGGGGCCAACGTCCTGACTTTC,CATTGTGGAYSGANVLTF
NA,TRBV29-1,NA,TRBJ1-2,TGCAGCGTTGAATCGGGGTTTGGCTACACCTTC,CSVESGFGYTF
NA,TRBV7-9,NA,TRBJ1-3,TGTGCCAGCAGCATAACTCAGGTCTCTGGAAACACCATATATTTT,CASSITQVSGNTIYF
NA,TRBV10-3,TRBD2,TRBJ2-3,TGTGCCAGCAGGGTCCCTCCGGGAGGGCCTGCTCCGACAGATACGCAGTATTTT,CASRVPPGGPAPTDTQYF
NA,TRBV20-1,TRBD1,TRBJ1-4,TGCAGTGCTAGTCCCGGGACAGACAATGAAAAACTGTTTTTT,CSASPGTDNEKLFF
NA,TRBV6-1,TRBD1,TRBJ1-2,TGTGCCAGCAGTGAATGGGGGACAGGGGAAGGTGGCTACACCTTC,CASSEWGTGEGGYTF
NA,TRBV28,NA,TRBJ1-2,TGTGCCAGCAGTTCGTGGGGCGAAGGCTACACCTTC,CASSSWGEGYTF
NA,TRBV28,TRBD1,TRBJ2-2,TGTGCCACCGAAGGACCGGGACAGGGGAACGGGGAGCTGTTTTTT,CATEGPGQGNGELFF
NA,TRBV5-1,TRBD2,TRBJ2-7,TGCGCCAGCAGCCTAACTGGACTAGCGGATTACTACGAGCAGTACTTC,CASSLTGLADYYEQYF
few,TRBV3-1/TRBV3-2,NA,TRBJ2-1,TGTGCCAGCAGCCTGGGACTTACGGAGTTCTTC,CASSLGLTEFF
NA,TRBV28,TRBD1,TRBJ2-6,TGTGCCAGCAGTCCGGGACAGGGAACCCCCCCCTCTGGGGCCAACGTCCTGACTTTC,CASSPGQGTPPSGANVLTF
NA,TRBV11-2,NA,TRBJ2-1,TGTGCCAGCAGCTCTTTACTAGAGAGGTCCTACAATGAGCAGTTCTTC,CASSSLLERSYNEQFF
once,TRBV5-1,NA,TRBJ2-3,TGCGCCAGCAGCTTGGAGGGAGCCTTCACAGATACGCAGTATTTT,CASSLEGAFTDTQYF
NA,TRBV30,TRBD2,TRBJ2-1,TGTGCCTGGAGTGTACGCCCGCTAGCGGGAGTCGACAATGAGCAGTTCTTC,CAWSVRPLAGVDNEQFF
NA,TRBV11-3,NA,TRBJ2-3,TGTGCCAGCAGCTTAGGCGGACAGTTCACAGATACGCAGTATTTT,CASSLGGQFTDTQYF
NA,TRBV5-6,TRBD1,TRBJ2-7,TGTGCCAGCACCAGGACAGGGTTTCGGGAGCAGTACTTC,CASTRTGFREQYF
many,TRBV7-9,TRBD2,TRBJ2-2,TGTGCCAGCAGCGTTCTAGCGGGAGGATTCACCGGGGAGCTGTTTTTT,CASSVLAGGFTGELFF
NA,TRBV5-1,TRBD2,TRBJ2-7,TGCGCCAGCAGCCAAACTAGCGGGATGGCTTCCGAGCAGTACTTC,CASSQTSGMASEQYF
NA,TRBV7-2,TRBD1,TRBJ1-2,TGTGCCAGCAGCTCAAATATAGGACAGGCCTATGGCTACACCTTC,CASSSNIGQAYGYTF
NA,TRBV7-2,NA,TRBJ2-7,TGTGCCAGCAGCCTTTCCCGACAGAGAGCCTACGAGCAGTACTTC,CASSLSRQRAYEQYF
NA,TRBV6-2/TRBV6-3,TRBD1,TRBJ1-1,TGTGCCAGCAGTTACGCGGACAGGGGTTACATGAACACTGAAGCTTTCTTT,CASSYADRGYMNTEAFF
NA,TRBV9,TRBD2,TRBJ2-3,TGTGCCAGCAGCGTAAGGGGACTAGCGGGAGGCTTGAGCACAGATACGCAGTATTTT,CASSVRGLAGGLSTDTQYF
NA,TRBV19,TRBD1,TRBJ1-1,TGTGCCAGTAGTATTAGGACAGGGATGAACACTGAAGCTTTCTTT,CASSIRTGMNTEAFF
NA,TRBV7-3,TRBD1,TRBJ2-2,TGTGCCAGCAGCGAAAATATTGACAGGGCGAACACCGGGGAGCTGTTTTTT,CASSENIDRANTGELFF
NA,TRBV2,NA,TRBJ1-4,TGTGCCAGCCGAGCGCTTGCAACTAATGAAAAACTGTTTTTT,CASRALATNEKLFF
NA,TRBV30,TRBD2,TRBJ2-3,TGTGCCTGGGACGGGGATTTACGCGGGAGAGGGGCAGATACGCAGTATTTT,CAWDGDLRGRGADTQYF
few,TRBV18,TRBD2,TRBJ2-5,TGTGCCAGCTCACCGGGAGCGGGAGGACAAGAGACCCAGTACTTC,CASSPGAGGQETQYF
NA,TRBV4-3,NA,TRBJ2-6,TGCGCCAGCAGCCAAGATACGGGTTCTGGGGCCAACGTCCTGACTTTC,CASSQDTGSGANVLTF
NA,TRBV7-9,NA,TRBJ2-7,TGTGCCAGCAGCCCTGGGACTTCAACCGGGGACGAGCAGTACTTC,CASSPGTSTGDEQYF
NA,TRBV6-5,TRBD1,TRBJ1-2,TGTGCCAGCAACCCGGACAGGATTCCCCTCTATGGCTACACCTTC,CASNPDRIPLYGYTF
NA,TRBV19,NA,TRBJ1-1,TGTGCCAGTAGTACGGGACATCGCAGCACTGAAGCTTTCTTT,CASSTGHRSTEAFF
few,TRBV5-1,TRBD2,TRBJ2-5,TGCGCCAGCAGCTTGTCGGGACTAGCCCGGGAGACCCAGTACTTC,CASSLSGLARETQYF
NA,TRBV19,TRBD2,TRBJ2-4,TGTGCCAGTAGTATAGATCCTAGCGGACCCCTCGGGGGAAACATTCAGTACTTC,CASSIDPSGPLGGNIQYF
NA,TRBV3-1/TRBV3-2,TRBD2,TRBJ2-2,TGTGCCAGCAGAAGGGGCCTAGCGGGAAACACCGGGGAGCTGTTTTTT,CASRRGLAGNTGELFF
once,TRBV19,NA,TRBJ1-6,TGTGCCAGTAGTATCCCGGGAAATTCACCCCTCCACTTT,CASSIPGNSPLHF
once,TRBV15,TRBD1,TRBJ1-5,TGTGCCACCAGCAAGGACAGGGGGGAGGTTCAGCCCCAGCATTTT,CATSKDRGEVQPQHF
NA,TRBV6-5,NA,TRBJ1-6,TGTGCCAGCCAGACAGTAAGGAATTCACCCCTCCACTTT,CASQTVRNSPLHF
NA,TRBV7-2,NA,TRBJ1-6,TGTGCCAGCACCGCTCCGGGGAATTCACCCCTCCACTTT,CASTAPGNSPLHF
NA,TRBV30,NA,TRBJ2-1,TGTGCCTGGAGTGACAAAGGAGGTGAGCAGTTCTTC,CAWSDKGGEQFF
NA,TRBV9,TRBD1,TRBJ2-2,TGTGCCAGCAGCGTAGCTACAGGGGGTAACACCGGGGAGCTGTTTTTT,CASSVATGGNTGELFF
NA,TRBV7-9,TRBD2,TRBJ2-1,TGTGCCAGCAGCCCCGGGACTAGCGGATACAATGAGCAGTTCTTC,CASSPGTSGYNEQFF
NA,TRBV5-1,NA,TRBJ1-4,TGCGCCAGCAGCTTGGGAGTTACCCAGGCTACTAATGAAAAACTGTTTTTT,CASSLGVTQATNEKLFF
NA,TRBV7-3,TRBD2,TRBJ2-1,TGTGCCAGCAGCTTAATCCCCTCCGTTCGACTAGCGGGCTCCTACAATGAGCAGTTCTTC,CASSLIPSVRLAGSYNEQFF
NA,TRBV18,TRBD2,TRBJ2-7,TGTGCCAGCTCACCAGCACTAGCGGGAGGGGCCTACGAGCAGTACTTC,CASSPALAGGAYEQYF
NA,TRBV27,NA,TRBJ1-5,TGTGCCAGCAGGTCAGGGAATCAGCCCCAGCATTTT,CASRSGNQPQHF
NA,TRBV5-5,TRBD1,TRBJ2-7,TGTGCCAGCAGCTTCCGGGACAGGAACTACGAGCAGTACTTC,CASSFRDRNYEQYF